A selection of T cell receptor beta chains follows, all from one sample in a study of blood T cell repertoires in COVID-19. Clones were read by immunoSEQ multiplex PCR, and TCRdb kept only the in-frame ones, dropping some. The data show over 200,000 clones, approximately 84% seen once. The sample was peripheral blood. The receptors shown here come from a middle-aged man with active or convalescent COVID-19. CDR3s include the opening cysteine and the closing phenylalanine or tryptophan. The order of the fields is V gene, J gene, clone size, D gene, CDR3 protein, CDR3 DNA. A D gene is named only where the DNA matches it firmly. Expanded clones are given a class, and other clones once, few, many or no size at all.

>TRBV9|TRBJ2-3|.|TRBD2
CASSEGLAGLTDTQYF
TGTGCCAGCAGCGAGGGACTAGCGGGGCTCACAGATACGCAGTATTTT
>TRBV3-1/TRBV3-2|TRBJ2-7|.|.
CASSRGGQVMYF
TGTGCCAGCAGCCGGGGGGGGCAGGTAATGTACTTC
>TRBV27|TRBJ2-1|.|.
CASIRKGAYNEQFF
TGTGCCAGCATCCGGAAGGGAGCCTACAATGAGCAGTTCTTC
>TRBV4-2|TRBJ1-2|.|.
CASSLRGAVGYTF
TGTGCCAGCAGTCTCCGGGGGGCTGTAGGCTACACCTTC
>TRBV5-1|TRBJ2-5|.|TRBD2
CASSRSASGAEETQYF
TGCGCCAGCAGCCGTTCGGCTAGCGGGGCCGAAGAGACCCAGTACTTC
>TRBV19|TRBJ1-5|.|TRBD1
CASSILVYRGGSNQPQHF
TGTGCCAGTAGTATTCTGGTATACAGGGGTGGGAGCAATCAGCCCCAGCATTTT
>TRBV19|TRBJ1-2|.|.
CASSILLYYGYTF
TGTGCCAGTAGTATCCTACTCTACTATGGCTACACCTTC
>TRBV5-1|TRBJ1-1|.|.
CASSLAGAREGAFF
TGCGCCAGCAGCTTGGCCGGGGCAAGGGAGGGAGCTTTCTTT
>TRBV27|TRBJ2-7|.|TRBD2
CASSLTGTSYTEQYF
TGTGCCAGCAGTCTTACCGGGACTAGCTATACCGAGCAGTACTTC
>TRBV19|TRBJ1-6|.|.
CASTPPGHQSPLHF
TGTGCCAGTACCCCTCCCGGTCACCAATCACCCCTCCACTTT
>TRBV4-1|TRBJ2-1|.|.
CASSRGGVASLGNEQFF
TGCGCCAGCAGCCGTGGCGGGGTGGCTAGCTTGGGCAATGAGCAGTTCTTC
>TRBV4-1|TRBJ2-5|.|.
CASSQDRGQETQYF
TGCGCCAGCAGCCAAGATCGGGGTCAAGAGACCCAGTACTTC
>TRBV27|TRBJ2-2|few|.
CASSRPGGELFF
TGTGCCAGCAGTCGCCCGGGCGGGGAGCTGTTTTTT
>TRBV6-1|TRBJ1-5|.|.
CASSEDRRRNQPQHF
TGTGCCAGCAGTGAAGACAGGCGACGCAATCAGCCCCAGCATTTT
>TRBV11-2|TRBJ2-5|.|.
CASSFIGVGETQYF
TGTGCCAGCAGCTTTATCGGGGTGGGGGAGACCCAGTACTTC
>TRBV3-1/TRBV3-2|TRBJ1-5|.|.
CASATPLGGGIRDQPQHF
TGTGCCAGCGCCACCCCCCTGGGGGGGGGCATTCGGGATCAGCCCCAGCATTTT
>TRBV29-1|TRBJ2-1|.|.
CSVEARRTVPNEQFF
TGCAGCGTTGAAGCTCGACGGACAGTTCCCAATGAGCAGTTCTTC
>TRBV7-9|TRBJ2-1|once|.
CASSPTTALPNEQFF
TGTGCCAGCAGCCCAACGACAGCCCTCCCCAATGAGCAGTTCTTC
>TRBV5-1|TRBJ1-6|few|TRBD1
CASSLAGTGGLISNSPLHF
TGCGCCAGCAGCTTGGCCGGGACAGGGGGCCTAATAAGTAATTCACCCCTCCACTTT
>TRBV30|TRBJ1-1|once|TRBD1
CAWRGTGKLGAEAFF
TGTGCCTGGAGGGGGACAGGGAAATTGGGCGCTGAAGCTTTCTTT
>TRBV28|TRBJ1-2|.|.
CASFTPSGGWGYTF
TGTGCCAGTTTTACGCCCTCAGGAGGATGGGGCTACACCTTC
>TRBV9|TRBJ2-3|.|TRBD1
CASSVGSGTGGLSDTQYF
TGTGCCAGCAGCGTTGGCTCCGGGACAGGGGGCTTGTCAGATACGCAGTATTTT
>TRBV28|TRBJ2-5|.|TRBD2
CASIPTSGESVIQETQYF
TGTGCCAGCATCCCGACTAGCGGGGAATCCGTTATCCAAGAGACCCAGTACTTC
>TRBV6-5|TRBJ2-1|.|.
CASSLTRTYNEQFF
TGTGCCAGCAGCTTGACACGGACCTACAATGAGCAGTTCTTC
>TRBV7-3|TRBJ2-5|.|TRBD1
CASIPRRGLQETQYF
TGTGCCAGCATCCCCAGAAGGGGGCTCCAAGAGACCCAGTACTTC
>TRBV19|TRBJ1-5|.|.
CASSFGGNQPQHF
TGTGCCAGTAGTTTCGGGGGGAATCAGCCCCAGCATTTT
>TRBV7-8|TRBJ2-3|.|.
CASSLAQGGGTQYF
TGTGCCAGCAGCTTAGCTCAGGGGGGTGGAACGCAGTATTTT
>TRBV3-1/TRBV3-2|TRBJ2-3|.|.
CASSREGEGTDTQYF
TGTGCCAGCAGCCGCGAGGGAGAGGGCACAGATACGCAGTATTTT
>TRBV9|TRBJ2-2|.|.
CASRSGANTGELFF
TGTGCCAGCAGATCAGGGGCGAACACCGGGGAGCTGTTTTTT
>TRBV7-6|TRBJ2-7|once|.
CASTSAVSYEQYF
TGTGCCAGCACCTCCGCAGTCTCCTACGAGCAGTACTTC
>TRBV19|TRBJ1-1|.|.
CASSIGLQAAFF
TGTGCCAGTAGTATCGGTTTACAGGCAGCTTTCTTT
>TRBV3-1/TRBV3-2|TRBJ1-2|.|.
CASSLGHSANYGYTF
TGTGCCAGCAGCCTCGGACATTCAGCTAACTATGGCTACACCTTC
>TRBV7-6|TRBJ1-1|.|.
CASSPLRGNTEAFF
TGTGCCAGCAGTCCTCTGCGGGGGAACACTGAAGCTTTCTTT
>TRBV29-1|TRBJ1-1|once|TRBD1
CSVERQGAGEAFF
TGCAGCGTTGAAAGACAGGGGGCAGGTGAAGCTTTCTTT
>TRBV18|TRBJ1-5|.|.
CASSPAGVSVQPQHF
TGTGCCAGCTCACCTGCAGGGGTTTCTGTACAGCCCCAGCATTTT